These 24 T cell receptor beta chains were all obtained from the same sample, sequenced in a study of T cell changes during pregnancy in multiple sclerosis. Sequencing was performed with immunoSEQ multiplex PCR; in TCRdb, only in-frame clones are kept and a portion is missing. The sample shows approximately 50,000 clones, around 93% of them seen only once. The specimen comprised CD4+ T cells from peripheral blood mononuclear cells, sampled after pregnancy. These receptors all come from a female donor with multiple sclerosis, enrolled in a pregnancy study.

The chain combines TRBV2 with TRBJ2-3, with 7 bases aligning to TRBD1. Germline V lookup: CDR1 SNHLY, CDR2 FYNNEI. J was trimmed by 8 bases and V by 4 bases; bases with no gene match: 18. CDR3 length: 17 residues. CDR3 protein: CASSVDRNRGGHSTQYF. The CDR3 DNA follows: TGTGCCAGCAGTGTTGACAGGAACCGAGGGGGCCACAGTACGCAGTATTTT.

The chain is built from TRBV28 and TRBJ2-2; TRBD1 matches 10 bases. The germline V gene encodes CDR1 MDHEN and CDR2 SYDVKM. The ends lost 5 bases at V and 4 bases at J; junction bases unmatched: 7. The CDR3 has 16 residues. The CDR3, as DNA: TGTGCCAGCAGTCCCCGACAGGGGGCGGGCACCGGGGAGCTGTTTTTT. Translation gives CASSPRQGAGTGELFF.

The rearrangement uses TRBV7-9 and TRBJ2-3; the D gene is possibly TRBD2 (5 bases). Germline V gene data show CDR1 as SEHNR and CDR2 as FQNEAQ (reference sequence). The CDR3 extends over 16 amino acids. The V end was cut by 0 bases, the J end by 1 base, with 11 bases between. The CDR3 nucleotides read TGTGCCAGCAGCTTAGCGGTGGGAGTGGGCACAGATACGCAGTATTTT. This codes for CASSLAVGVGTDTQYF.

This chain connects TRBV6-5 to TRBJ1-3; TRBD1 might be the D (6 bases). CDR1 MNHEY and CDR2 SVGAGI come from the germline V gene. Trimming cost V 2 bases and J 0 bases, with 8 bases left between them. This CDR3 contains 15 residues. The CDR3 DNA reads as TGTGCCAGCAGTTACCAGGGGACCTCTGGAAACACCATATATTTT. Protein product: CASSYQGTSGNTIYF.

This clone was seen a single time. CDR3 protein: CARSLSRGNQPQHF. For the CDR3, the DNA is TGTGCCAGAAGTCTTTCGAGGGGCAATCAGCCCCAGCATTTT. V gene TRBV5-3 combines with J gene TRBJ1-5; no clear D gene. TRBV5-3 is designated an ORF whose function remains uncertain. Trimming stripped 5 bases from V and 2 bases from J, with 11 bases between. The CDR3 totals 14 residues.

V is TRBV7-2 and J is TRBJ1-1; 7 bases align to TRBD1. The CDR3 is 17 residues long. The germline gives CDR1 SGHTA, CDR2 FQGNSA. Losses at the gene ends were 3 bases for V and 1 base for J; bases not matched to a gene: 11. The DNA for the CDR3 is TGTGCCAGCAGCTTCGGACAGGTGAGGGTCGGGAACACTGAAGCTTTCTTT. Encoded protein: CASSFGQVRVGNTEAFF.

The rearrangement joins TRBV19 to TRBJ2-2; D may be TRBD1 (6 bases). The germline V gene has CDR1 LNHDA and CDR2 SQIVND (reference sequence). This CDR3 is 15 amino acids long. V was pared by 5 bases and J by 2 bases, with 12 bases between. The CDR3 sequence is CASSLGGGNTGELFF. For the CDR3, the DNA is TGTGCCAGTAGTCTTGGGGGCGGAAACACCGGGGAGCTGTTTTTT.

The V and J genes are TRBV5-4 and TRBJ1-1, with TRBD1 identical over 8 bases. In germline, CDR1 is SGHNT, CDR2 YYREEE (reference sequence). After removal of 4 bases from V and 0 bases from J, the junction contained 5 bases not matched to a gene. The CDR3 has 15 residues. The CDR3 DNA follows: TGTGCCAGCAGCCGAATGACAGGGGTGAACACTGAAGCTTTCTTT. Translated: CASSRMTGVNTEAFF.

The genes are TRBV18 and TRBJ1-2, with a possible D match to TRBD1 (6 bases). The V end was cut by 2 bases, the J end by 8 bases, with 12 bases between. Germline CDR1 and CDR2: KGHSH and LQKENI. CDR3 length: 13 residues. The CDR3 DNA is TGTGCCAGCTCACCAGGCCAGGGGCGAGGCTACACCTTC. It translates to CASSPGQGRGYTF.

V gene TRBV6-5 combines with J gene TRBJ1-1; TRBD1 matches at 8 bases. The germline V gene has CDR1 MNHEY and CDR2 SVGAGI. The CDR3 is 15 amino acids. The V and J ends lost 5 bases and 1 base, in that order; junction bases with no gene match: 6. This chain's CDR3 is CASSIGGTGNTEAFF. The CDR3 DNA sequence: TGTGCCAGCAGTATCGGGGGGACAGGGAACACTGAAGCTTTCTTT.

The chain combines TRBV6-4 with TRBJ1-5; no firm D call. Germline CDR1 reads MRHNA; CDR2 reads SNTAGT. There are 15 residues in the CDR3. V lost 3 bases and J 0 bases, leaving 9 bases between the germline ends. CDR3 DNA: TGTGCCAGCAGTGAGCCGAGCTATAGCAATCAGCCCCAGCATTTT. Protein sequence: CASSEPSYSNQPQHF.

The CDR3 DNA sequence: TGTGCCAGCAGTGAAGCCGCGTCCACTGAAGCTTTCTTT. Translating gives CASSEAASTEAFF. The chain couples TRBV2 to TRBJ1-1; D is uncertain. This CDR3 comprises 13 residues. The V end was cut by 0 bases, the J end by 4 bases, with 6 bases between. Germline CDR1 is SNHLY and CDR2 is FYNNEI. The variable domain in full, with the rest retrieved from reference TRBV2 and TRBJ1-1, is EPEVTQTPSHQVTQMGQEVILRCVPISNHLYFYWYRQILGQKVEFLVSFYNNEISEKSEIFDDQFSVERPDGSNFTLKIRSTKLEDSAMYFCASSEAASTEAFFGQGTRLTVV.

This chain uses TRBV25-1 with TRBJ1-1, with D perhaps matching TRBD1 (5 bases). V dropped 5 bases and J dropped 2 bases, with 12 bases sitting between them. Germline assignment: CDR1 MGHDK and CDR2 SYGVNS. This CDR3 has 14 residues. CDR3 DNA sequence: TGTGCCAGCAGTCAAGGGGTTCCTAACACTGAAGCTTTCTTT. Protein: CASSQGVPNTEAFF.

The genes are TRBV28 and TRBJ2-2; 7 nucleotides align to TRBD1. There are 14 residues in the CDR3. With 10 bases clipped from V and 4 bases from J, the junction kept 9 bases outside the gene matches. The V gene's germline CDR1 is MDHEN and CDR2 SYDVKM. Here the CDR3 DNA reads TGTGCCATTACAGGGGCCACGAGCACCGGGGAGCTGTTTTTT. Residues: CAITGATSTGELFF.

The chain has TRBV6-4 and TRBJ2-2; TRBD2 might be the D (6 bases). Trimming removed 8 bases from V and 0 bases from J, with 25 bases in between. Germline V gene sequence: CDR1 MRHNA, CDR2 SNTAGT. The CDR3 runs to 19 residues. The CDR3 bases are TGTGCCAGCTCCAGATGGCACGGCGGAGGGGCGACGAACACCGGGGAGCTGTTTTTT. Translating gives CASSRWHGGGATNTGELFF.

V is TRBV11-3 and J is TRBJ2-5; tentatively, D is TRBD1 (5 bases). Per the germline V gene, CDR1 is SGHNT and CDR2 is YENEEA. The CDR3 covers 16 residues. V lost 1 base and J 1 base, leaving 13 bases between the germline ends. The CDR3 is CASSLGGWGIQETQYF. In nucleotides, the CDR3 is TGTGCCAGCAGCTTAGGTGGATGGGGCATCCAAGAGACCCAGTACTTC.

This sequence joins TRBV28 and TRBJ2-7; 12 bases fit TRBD2. CDR3 length: 15 residues. V gave up 6 bases and J gave up 0 bases; unmatched junction bases: 3. Germline assignment: CDR1 MDHEN and CDR2 SYDVKM. DNA of the CDR3: TGTGCCAGCAGACGGACTAGCGGGATCTCCTACGAGCAGTACTTC. Its protein product is CASRRTSGISYEQYF.

The genes are TRBV6-6 and TRBJ2-5; 14 bases line up with TRBD2. The V and J ends lost 6 bases and 4 bases, in that order; junction bases with no gene match: 7. CDR1 and CDR2 from the germline V gene are MNHNY and SVGAGI (reference sequence). The CDR3 consists of 16 residues. This CDR3 reads CASSVGLAGVGETQYF. The CDR3 nucleotides read TGTGCCAGCAGCGTGGGACTAGCGGGAGTCGGAGAGACCCAGTACTTC.

J is TRBJ2-5 and V is TRBV6-5; TRBD2 might be the D (5 bases). Germline loops: CDR1 MNHEY, CDR2 SVGAGI. The CDR3 sequence is 13 residues long. V gave up 2 bases and J gave up 6 bases, with 10 bases separating them. This CDR3 reads CASSYDYLKTQYF. The CDR3 nucleotides are TGTGCCAGCAGTTACGACTACCTAAAGACCCAGTACTTC.

J is TRBJ2-1 and V is TRBV2; 12 bases fit TRBD2. J gave up 15 bases and V 4 bases, and 7 bases lay outside the gene matches. CDR1 is SNHLY, CDR2 FYNNEI, per germline. The CDR3 runs to 13 residues. Here the CDR3 reads CASSGRLAGGWFF. The CDR3, as DNA: TGTGCCAGCAGTGGTCGCCTAGCGGGAGGGTGGTTCTTC. Using reference TRBV2 and TRBJ2-1 for the parts outside the CDR3, the full variable domain is EPEVTQTPSHQVTQMGQEVILRCVPISNHLYFYWYRQILGQKVEFLVSFYNNEISEKSEIFDDQFSVERPDGSNFTLKIRSTKLEDSAMYFCASSGRLAGGWFFGPGTRLTVL.

V is TRBV19 and J is TRBJ1-2; D is perhaps TRBD1 (5 bases). From germline, CDR1 is LNHDA and CDR2 SQIVND (reference sequence). V lost 3 bases to trimming and J lost 4 bases, with 18 bases between them. The CDR3 runs to 16 residues. The CDR3 region is CASSISVAEGSYGYTF. The CDR3 DNA sequence: TGTGCCAGTAGTATTTCGGTGGCGGAGGGGAGCTATGGCTACACCTTC. Looking up the rest from reference TRBV19 and TRBJ1-2 gives the full variable domain: DGGITQSPKYLFRKEGQNVTLSCEQNLNHDAMYWYRQDPGQGLRLIYYSQIVNDFQKGDIAEGYSVSREKKESFPLTVTSAQKNPTAFYLCASSISVAEGSYGYTFGSGTRLTVV.

The V and J genes are TRBV14 and TRBJ2-7; 7 bases are shared with TRBD1. Germline V gives CDR1 SGHDN, CDR2 FVKESK. This CDR3 has 16 residues. Losses at the gene ends were 1 base for V and 2 bases for J; bases not matched to a gene: 8. As DNA, the CDR3 is TGTGCCAGCAGCCAAGGAAGGGGGCGCCGAACCTACGAGCAGTACTTC. Translating gives CASSQGRGRRTYEQYF.

The rearrangement uses TRBV5-1 and TRBJ2-1; D is perhaps TRBD2 (6 bases). V dropped 0 bases and J dropped 7 bases, with 11 bases sitting between them. There are 14 residues in the CDR3. The germline V gene has CDR1 SGHRS and CDR2 YFSETQ. In DNA form, the CDR3 reads TGCGCCAGCAGCTTGGACGGAGGGTTTAATGAGCAGTTCTTC. Protein: CASSLDGGFNEQFF.

This chain links TRBV7-6 with TRBJ2-2; maybe TRBD1 (5 bases). The germline gives CDR1 SGHVS, CDR2 FNYEAQ. The ends were cut back, 5 bases at V and 1 base at J, with 8 bases in the middle. CDR3 length: 14 residues. The CDR3 bases are TGTGCCAGCAGCGCCACAGGGAACACCGGGGAGCTGTTTTTT. Translation gives CASSATGNTGELFF.